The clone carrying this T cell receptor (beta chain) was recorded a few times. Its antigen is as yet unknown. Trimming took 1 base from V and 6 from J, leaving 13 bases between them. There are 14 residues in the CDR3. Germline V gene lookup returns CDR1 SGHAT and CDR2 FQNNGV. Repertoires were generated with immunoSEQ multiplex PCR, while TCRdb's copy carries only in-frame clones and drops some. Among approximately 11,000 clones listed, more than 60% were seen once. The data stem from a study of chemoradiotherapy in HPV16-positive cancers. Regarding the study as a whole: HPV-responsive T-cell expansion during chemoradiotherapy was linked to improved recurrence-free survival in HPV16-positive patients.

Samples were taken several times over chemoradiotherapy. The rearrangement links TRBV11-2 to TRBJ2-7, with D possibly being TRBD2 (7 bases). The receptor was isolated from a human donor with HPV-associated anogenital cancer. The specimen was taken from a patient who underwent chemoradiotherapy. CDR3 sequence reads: CASSLGGRGSEQYF. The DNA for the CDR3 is TGTGCCAGCAGCTTAGGTGGGAGGGGGTCCGAGCAGTACTTC.